This TCR beta chain was sequenced for a study of shared T cell receptors in the human thymus. Profiled with immunoSEQ multiplex PCR; TCRdb holds only in-frame clones, not every one. Of hundreds of thousands of clones detected, about 87% appear once; the ten largest clones hold over 0.008%. The junction had 1 base not matched to a gene; V was cut back by 1 base and J by 1 base. This CDR3 has 15 amino acids. The germline CDR1 and CDR2 sequences are SGHDN and FVKESK. This sample also belongs to another study, concerning human thymus T cells. That source notes: Corrective heart surgery yielded the resections from which the thymus tissue came. Gene usage (both V and J) appeared biased in thymic and blood repertoires. Reports from related research described highly overlapping thymic repertoires among unrelated individuals.

Sequenced input: thymocytes. The sequence was collected from a boy under two years old with a congenital heart defect. This chain uses TRBV14 with TRBJ1-1; TRBD1 matches 9 bases. The CDR3: CASSQATGGNTEAFF. In nucleotides, the CDR3 is TGTGCCAGCAGCCAAGCGACAGGGGGGAACACTGAAGCTTTCTTT.